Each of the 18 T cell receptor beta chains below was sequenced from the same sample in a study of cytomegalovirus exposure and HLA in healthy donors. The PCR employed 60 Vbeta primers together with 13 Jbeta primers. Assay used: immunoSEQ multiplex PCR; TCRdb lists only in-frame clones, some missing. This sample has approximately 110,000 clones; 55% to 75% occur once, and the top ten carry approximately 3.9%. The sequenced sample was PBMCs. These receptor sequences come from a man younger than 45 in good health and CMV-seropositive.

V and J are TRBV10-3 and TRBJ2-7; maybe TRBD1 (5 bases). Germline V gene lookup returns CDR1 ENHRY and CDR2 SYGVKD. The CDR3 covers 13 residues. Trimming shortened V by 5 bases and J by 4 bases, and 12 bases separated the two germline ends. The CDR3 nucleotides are TGTGCCATCAGTCAAACAGGAAGGTACGAGCAGTACTTC. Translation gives CAISQTGRYEQYF.

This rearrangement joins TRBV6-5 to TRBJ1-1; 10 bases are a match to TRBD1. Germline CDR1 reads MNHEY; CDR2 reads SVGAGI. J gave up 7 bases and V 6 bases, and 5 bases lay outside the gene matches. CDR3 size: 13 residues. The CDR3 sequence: CASRPTGGGEAFF. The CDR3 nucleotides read TGTGCCAGCAGACCGACAGGGGGCGGTGAAGCTTTCTTT.

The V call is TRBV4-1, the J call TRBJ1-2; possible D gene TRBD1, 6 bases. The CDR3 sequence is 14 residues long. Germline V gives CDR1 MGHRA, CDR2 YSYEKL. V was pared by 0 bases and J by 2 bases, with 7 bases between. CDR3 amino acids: CASSQETGNYGYTF. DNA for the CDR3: TGCGCCAGCAGCCAAGAAACAGGGAACTATGGCTACACCTTC.

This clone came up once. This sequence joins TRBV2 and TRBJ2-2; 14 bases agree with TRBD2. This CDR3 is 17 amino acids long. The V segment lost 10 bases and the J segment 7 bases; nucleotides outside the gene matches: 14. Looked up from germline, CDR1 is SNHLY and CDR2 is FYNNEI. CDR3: CATPTSGGDVGVGELFF. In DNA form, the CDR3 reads TGTGCCACCCCGACTAGCGGGGGGGACGTTGGAGTCGGGGAGCTGTTTTTT.

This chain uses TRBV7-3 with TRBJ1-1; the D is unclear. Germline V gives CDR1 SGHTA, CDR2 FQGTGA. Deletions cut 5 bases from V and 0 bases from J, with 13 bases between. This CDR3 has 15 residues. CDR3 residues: CASSPQAGMNTEAFF. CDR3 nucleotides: TGTGCCAGCAGCCCCCAGGCGGGCATGAACACTGAAGCTTTCTTT.

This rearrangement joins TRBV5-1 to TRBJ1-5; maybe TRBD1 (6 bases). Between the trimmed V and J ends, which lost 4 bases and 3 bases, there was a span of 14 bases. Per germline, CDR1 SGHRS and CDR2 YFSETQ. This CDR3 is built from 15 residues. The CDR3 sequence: CASSPGTSDNQPQHF. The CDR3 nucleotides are TGCGCCAGCAGCCCGGGGACATCTGACAATCAGCCCCAGCATTTT.

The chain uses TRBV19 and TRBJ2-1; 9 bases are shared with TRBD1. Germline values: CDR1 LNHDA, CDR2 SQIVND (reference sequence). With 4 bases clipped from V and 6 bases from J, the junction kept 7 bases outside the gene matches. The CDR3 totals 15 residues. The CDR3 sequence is CASSTGQGTRNEQFF. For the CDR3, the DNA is TGTGCCAGTAGTACCGGACAGGGGACTCGCAATGAGCAGTTCTTC.

The CDR3 DNA reads as TGCGCCAGCAGCACCAGACAGGGGGCCACCGGGGAGCTGTTTTTT. It codes for CASSTRQGATGELFF. The chain is built from TRBV5-1 and TRBJ2-2, with 10 bases matching TRBD1. Germline V gene sequence: CDR1 SGHRS, CDR2 YFSETQ. This CDR3 contains 15 residues. Germline trimming cut 4 bases from V and 4 bases from J; bases unmatched to any gene: 4.

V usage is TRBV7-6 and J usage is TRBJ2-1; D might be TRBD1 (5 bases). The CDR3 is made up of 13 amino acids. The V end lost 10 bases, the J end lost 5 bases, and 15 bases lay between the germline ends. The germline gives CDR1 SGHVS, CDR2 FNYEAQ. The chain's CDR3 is CATQPRDNNEQFF. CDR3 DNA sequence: TGTGCCACCCAGCCCAGGGATAACAATGAGCAGTTCTTC.

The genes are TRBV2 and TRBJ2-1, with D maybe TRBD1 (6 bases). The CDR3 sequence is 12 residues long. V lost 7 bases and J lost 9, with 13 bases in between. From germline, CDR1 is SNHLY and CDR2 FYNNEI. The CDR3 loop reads CASMATGSEQFF. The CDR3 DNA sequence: TGTGCCAGCATGGCTACAGGGAGTGAGCAGTTCTTC.

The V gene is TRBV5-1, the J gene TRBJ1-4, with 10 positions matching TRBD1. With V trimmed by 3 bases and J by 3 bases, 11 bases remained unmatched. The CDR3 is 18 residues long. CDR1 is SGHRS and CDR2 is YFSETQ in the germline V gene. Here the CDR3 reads CASSSGLGQGRPNEKLFF. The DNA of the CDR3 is TGCGCCAGCAGCTCTGGATTGGGACAGGGGAGACCTAATGAAAAACTGTTTTTT.

In DNA form, the CDR3 reads TGTGCCAGCACCACTGGGGACAGGAGACACGGCTACACCTTC. It encodes CASTTGDRRHGYTF. The J gene is TRBJ1-2, the V gene TRBV6-5, with 8 nucleotides matching TRBD1. Germline V gene lookup returns CDR1 MNHEY and CDR2 SVGAGI. The length of the CDR3 is 14 residues. Germline trimming cut 7 bases from V and 8 bases from J; bases unmatched to any gene: 12.

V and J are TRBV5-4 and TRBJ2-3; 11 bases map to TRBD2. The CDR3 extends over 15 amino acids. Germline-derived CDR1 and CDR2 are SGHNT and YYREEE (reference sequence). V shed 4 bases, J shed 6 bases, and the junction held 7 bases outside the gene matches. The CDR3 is CASSRSGGAGDTQYF. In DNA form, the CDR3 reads TGTGCCAGCAGCCGTAGCGGGGGGGCTGGGGATACGCAGTATTTT.

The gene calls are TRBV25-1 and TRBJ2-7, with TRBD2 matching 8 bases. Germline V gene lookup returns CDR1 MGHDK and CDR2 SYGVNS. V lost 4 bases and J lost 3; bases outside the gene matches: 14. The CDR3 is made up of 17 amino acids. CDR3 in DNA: TGTGCCAGCAGTGTCCCCGGGGGGGGGCAGGGAAGCTACGAGCAGTACTTC. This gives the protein CASSVPGGGQGSYEQYF.

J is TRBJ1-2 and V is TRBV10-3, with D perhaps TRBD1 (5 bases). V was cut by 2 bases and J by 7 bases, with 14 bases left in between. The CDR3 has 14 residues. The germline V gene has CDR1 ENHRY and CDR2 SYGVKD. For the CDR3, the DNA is TGTGCCATCAGTGAGGGGGCGAATTTGAGTGGCTACACCTTC. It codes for CAISEGANLSGYTF.

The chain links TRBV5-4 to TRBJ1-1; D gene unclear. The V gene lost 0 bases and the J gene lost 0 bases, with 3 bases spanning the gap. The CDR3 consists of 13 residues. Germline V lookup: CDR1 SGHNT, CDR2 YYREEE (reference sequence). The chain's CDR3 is CASSLDLNTEAFF. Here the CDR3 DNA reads TGTGCCAGCAGCTTGGACTTGAACACTGAAGCTTTCTTT.

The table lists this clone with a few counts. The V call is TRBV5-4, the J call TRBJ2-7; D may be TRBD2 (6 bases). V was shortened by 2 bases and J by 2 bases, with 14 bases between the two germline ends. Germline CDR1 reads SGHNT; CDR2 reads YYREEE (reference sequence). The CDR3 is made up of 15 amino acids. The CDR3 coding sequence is TGTGCCAGCAGCTTCGTTGGAGGGTATCCCTACGAGCAGTACTTC. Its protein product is CASSFVGGYPYEQYF.

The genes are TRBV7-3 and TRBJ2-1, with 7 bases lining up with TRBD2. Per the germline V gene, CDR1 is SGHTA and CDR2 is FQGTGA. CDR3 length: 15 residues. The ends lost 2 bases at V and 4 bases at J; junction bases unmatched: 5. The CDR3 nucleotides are TGTGCCAGCAGCTTAGCCCCGGGGGGTTACAATGAGCAGTTCTTC. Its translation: CASSLAPGGYNEQFF.